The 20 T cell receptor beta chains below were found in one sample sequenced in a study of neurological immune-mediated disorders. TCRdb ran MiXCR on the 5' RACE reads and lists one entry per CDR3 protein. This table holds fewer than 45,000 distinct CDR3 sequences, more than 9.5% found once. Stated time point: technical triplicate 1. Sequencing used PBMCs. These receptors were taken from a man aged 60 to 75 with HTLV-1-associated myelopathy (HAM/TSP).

As DNA, the CDR3 is TGTGCCAGCGGATTGACCGGGAGCTCATACAATGAGCAGTTCTTC. It encodes CASGLTGSSYNEQFF. The J gene is TRBJ2-1, the V gene TRBV9; D possibly corresponds to TRBD2 (6 bases). Per germline, CDR1 SGDLS and CDR2 YYNGEE. The CDR3 is 15 residues long. Trimming took off 7 bases at V and 4 bases at J, with 18 bases between the two ends. Using reference TRBV9 and TRBJ2-1 for the parts outside the CDR3, the full variable domain is DSGVTQTPKHLITATGQRVTLRCSPRSGDLSVYWYQQSLDQGLQFLIQYYNGEERAKGNILERFSAQQFPDLHSELNLSSLELGDSALYFCASGLTGSSYNEQFFGPGTRLTVL.

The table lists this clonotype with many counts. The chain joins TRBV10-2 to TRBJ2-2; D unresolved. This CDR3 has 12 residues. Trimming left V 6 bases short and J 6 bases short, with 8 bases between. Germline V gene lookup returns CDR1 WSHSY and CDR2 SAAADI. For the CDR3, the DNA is TGCGCCAGCAGCCTAGACGCCGGGGAGCTGTTTTTT. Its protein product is CASSLDAGELFF.

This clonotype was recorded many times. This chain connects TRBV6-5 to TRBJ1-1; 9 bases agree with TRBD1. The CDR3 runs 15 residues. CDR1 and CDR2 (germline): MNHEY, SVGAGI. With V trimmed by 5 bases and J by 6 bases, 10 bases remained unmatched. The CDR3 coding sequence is TGTGCCAGCAGTACCCCGACAGGGGGTTATCCTGAAGCTTTCTTT. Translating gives CASSTPTGGYPEAFF.

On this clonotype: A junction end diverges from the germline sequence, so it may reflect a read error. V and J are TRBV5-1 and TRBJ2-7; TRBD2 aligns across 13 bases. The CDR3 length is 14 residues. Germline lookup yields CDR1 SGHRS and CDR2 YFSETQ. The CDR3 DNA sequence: TGCGCCAGCAGCGGGACTAGCGGGGCCGACGAGCAGTCCTTC. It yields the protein CASSGTSGADEQSF.

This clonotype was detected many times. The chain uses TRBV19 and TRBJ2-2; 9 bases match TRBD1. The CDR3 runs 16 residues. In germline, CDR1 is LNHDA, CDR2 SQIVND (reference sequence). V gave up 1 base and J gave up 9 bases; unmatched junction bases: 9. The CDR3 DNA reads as TGTGCCAGTAGTATAGGCAACAGGGGGCGCGAAAGGGAGCTGTTTTTT. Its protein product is CASSIGNRGRERELFF.

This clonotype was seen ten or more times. The CDR3 loop reads CASSLFGQGGGEQYF. The CDR3 nucleotides are TGTGCCAGCAGTTTATTCGGACAGGGCGGCGGCGAGCAGTACTTC. The chain uses TRBV28 and TRBJ2-7, with TRBD1 matching 8 bases. Trimming removed 1 base from V and 6 bases from J; junction bases left unmatched: 8. CDR1 and CDR2 from the germline V gene are MDHEN and SYDVKM. This CDR3 comprises 15 residues.

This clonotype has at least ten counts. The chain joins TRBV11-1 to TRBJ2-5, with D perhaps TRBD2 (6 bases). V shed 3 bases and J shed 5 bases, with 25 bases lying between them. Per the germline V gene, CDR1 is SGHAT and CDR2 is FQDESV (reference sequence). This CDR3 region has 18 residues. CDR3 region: CASSFRGSVGGISETQYF. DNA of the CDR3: TGTGCCAGCAGCTTTCGTGGTTCGGTTGGCGGGATAAGCGAGACCCAGTACTTC.

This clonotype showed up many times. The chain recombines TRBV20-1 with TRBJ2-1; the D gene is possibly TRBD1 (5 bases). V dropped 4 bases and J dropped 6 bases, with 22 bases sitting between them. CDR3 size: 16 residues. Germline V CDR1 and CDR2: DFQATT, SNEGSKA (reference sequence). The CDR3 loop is CSANPQGFESSNEQFF. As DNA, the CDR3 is TGCAGTGCTAACCCCCAGGGATTCGAGAGTTCCAATGAGCAGTTCTTC.

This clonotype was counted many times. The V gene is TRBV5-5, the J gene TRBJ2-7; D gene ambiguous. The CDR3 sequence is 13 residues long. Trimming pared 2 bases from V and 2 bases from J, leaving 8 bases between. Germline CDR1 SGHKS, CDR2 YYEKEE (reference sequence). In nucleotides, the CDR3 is TGTGCCAGCAGCTTTGGCCTAACCTACGAGCAGTACTTC. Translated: CASSFGLTYEQYF.

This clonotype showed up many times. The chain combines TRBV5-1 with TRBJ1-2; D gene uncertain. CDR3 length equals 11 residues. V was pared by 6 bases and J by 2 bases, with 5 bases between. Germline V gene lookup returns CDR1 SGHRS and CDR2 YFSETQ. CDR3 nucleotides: TGCGCCAGCAAGGAAAACTATGGCTACACCTTC. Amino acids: CASKENYGYTF.

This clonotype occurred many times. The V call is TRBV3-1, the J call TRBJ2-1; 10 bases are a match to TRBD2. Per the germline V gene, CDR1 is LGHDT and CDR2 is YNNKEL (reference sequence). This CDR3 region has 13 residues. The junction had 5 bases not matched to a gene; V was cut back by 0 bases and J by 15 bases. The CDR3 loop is CASSQELAGSPFF. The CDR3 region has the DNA TGTGCCAGCAGCCAAGAACTAGCGGGATCCCCGTTCTTC.

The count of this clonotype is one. The CDR3 nucleotides are TGTGCCAGCAGTGAAGTCCTGGAGACCCAGTACTTC. Protein product: CASSEVLETQYF. This rearrangement joins TRBV2 to TRBJ2-5; D gene uncertain. CDR1 and CDR2 from the germline V gene are SNHLY and FYNNEI. This CDR3 is 12 amino acids long. V was shortened by 1 base and J by 5 bases, with 5 bases between the two germline ends.

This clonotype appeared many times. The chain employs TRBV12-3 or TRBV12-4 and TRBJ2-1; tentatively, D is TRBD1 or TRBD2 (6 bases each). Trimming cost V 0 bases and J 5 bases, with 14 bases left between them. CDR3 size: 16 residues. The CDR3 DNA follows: TGTGCCAGCAGTTTAGCGGGGGGCCGCATAAACAATGAGCAGTTCTTC. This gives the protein CASSLAGGRINNEQFF.

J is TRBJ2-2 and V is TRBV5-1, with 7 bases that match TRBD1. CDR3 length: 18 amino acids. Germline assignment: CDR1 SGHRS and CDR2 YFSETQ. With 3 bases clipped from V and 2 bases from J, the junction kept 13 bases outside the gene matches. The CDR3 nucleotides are TGCGCCAGCAGCTCCGCGACAGGGTCCCTTTTTAACACCGGGGAGCTGTTTTTT. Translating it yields CASSSATGSLFNTGELFF.

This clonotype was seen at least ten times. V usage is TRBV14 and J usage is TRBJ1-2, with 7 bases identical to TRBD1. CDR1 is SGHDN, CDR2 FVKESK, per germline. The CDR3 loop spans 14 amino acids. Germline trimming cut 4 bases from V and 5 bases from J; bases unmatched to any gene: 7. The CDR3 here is CASSPGTALYGYTF. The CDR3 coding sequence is TGTGCCAGCAGCCCTGGGACAGCATTATATGGCTACACCTTC.

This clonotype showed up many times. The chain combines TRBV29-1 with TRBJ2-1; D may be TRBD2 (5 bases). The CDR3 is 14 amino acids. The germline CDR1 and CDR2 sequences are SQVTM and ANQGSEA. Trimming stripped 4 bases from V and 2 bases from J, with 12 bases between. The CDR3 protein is CSVAGGLTYNEQFF. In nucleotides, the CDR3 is TGCAGCGTTGCGGGCGGACTCACCTACAATGAGCAGTTCTTC.

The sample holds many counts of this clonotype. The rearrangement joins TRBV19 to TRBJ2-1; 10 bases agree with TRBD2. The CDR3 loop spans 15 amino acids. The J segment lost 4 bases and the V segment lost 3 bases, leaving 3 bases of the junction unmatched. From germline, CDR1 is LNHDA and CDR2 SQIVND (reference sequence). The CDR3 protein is CASSITSGEYNEQFF. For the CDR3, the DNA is TGTGCCAGTAGTATTACTAGCGGGGAGTACAATGAGCAGTTCTTC.

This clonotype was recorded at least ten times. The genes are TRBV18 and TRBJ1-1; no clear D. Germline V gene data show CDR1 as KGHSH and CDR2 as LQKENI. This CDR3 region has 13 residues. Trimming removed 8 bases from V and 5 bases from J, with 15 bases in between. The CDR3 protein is CASLMMGMTEAFF. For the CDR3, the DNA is TGTGCCAGCCTGATGATGGGTATGACTGAAGCTTTCTTT.

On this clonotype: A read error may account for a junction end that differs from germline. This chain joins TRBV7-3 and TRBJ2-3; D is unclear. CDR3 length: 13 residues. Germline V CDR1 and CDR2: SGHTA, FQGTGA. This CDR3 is CVSSLGSADTQYF. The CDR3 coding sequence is TGTGTCAGCAGCTTAGGATCAGCAGATACGCAGTATTTT.

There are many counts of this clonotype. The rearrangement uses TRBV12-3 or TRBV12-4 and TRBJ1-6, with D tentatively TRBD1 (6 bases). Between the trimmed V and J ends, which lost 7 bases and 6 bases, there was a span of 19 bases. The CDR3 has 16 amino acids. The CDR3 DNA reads TGTGCCAGCACCCTAGGGGGGGGAGGGGTTAATTCACCCCTCCACTTT. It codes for CASTLGGGGVNSPLHF.